This T cell receptor beta chain originates from a study of T cell repertoires in cytomegalovirus infection. Study at large: Public TCR beta signatures marked donors with CMV infection and the matching HLA.

The sample holds a few counts of this clonotype. Germline V gene sequence: CDR1 MDHEN, CDR2 SYDVKM. The CDR3 has 14 residues. V was clipped by 5 bases and J by 2 bases, with 13 bases between them. MiXCR, applied by TCRdb to the reads, yields one record per CDR3 protein. The repertoire holds some 440,000 distinct CDR3 sequences, about a third seen once, with roughly 13% in the top ten. The chain employs TRBV28 and TRBJ2-7, with a tentative D call TRBD1 (6 bases). This clonotype was obtained from a human donor in good health (CMV status not recorded). Some clones in this sample may be carry-over from other donors' samples. The sample taken for sequencing was PBMCs. This CDR3 reads CASSVQGPTYEQYF. The CDR3 DNA is TGTGCCAGCAGTGTACAGGGCCCCACCTACGAGCAGTACTTC.